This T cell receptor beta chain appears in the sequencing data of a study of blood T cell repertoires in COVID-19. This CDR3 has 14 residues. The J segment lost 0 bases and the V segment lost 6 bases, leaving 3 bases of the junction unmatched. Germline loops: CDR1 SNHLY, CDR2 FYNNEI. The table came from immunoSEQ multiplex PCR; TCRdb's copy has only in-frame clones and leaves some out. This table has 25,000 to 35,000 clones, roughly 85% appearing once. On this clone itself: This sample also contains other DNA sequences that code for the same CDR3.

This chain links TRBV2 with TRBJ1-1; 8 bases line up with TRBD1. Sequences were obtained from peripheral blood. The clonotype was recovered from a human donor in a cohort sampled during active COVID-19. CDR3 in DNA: TGTGCCAGCAGCCGACAGGGGATGAACACTGAAGCTTTCTTT. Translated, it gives CASSRQGMNTEAFF.